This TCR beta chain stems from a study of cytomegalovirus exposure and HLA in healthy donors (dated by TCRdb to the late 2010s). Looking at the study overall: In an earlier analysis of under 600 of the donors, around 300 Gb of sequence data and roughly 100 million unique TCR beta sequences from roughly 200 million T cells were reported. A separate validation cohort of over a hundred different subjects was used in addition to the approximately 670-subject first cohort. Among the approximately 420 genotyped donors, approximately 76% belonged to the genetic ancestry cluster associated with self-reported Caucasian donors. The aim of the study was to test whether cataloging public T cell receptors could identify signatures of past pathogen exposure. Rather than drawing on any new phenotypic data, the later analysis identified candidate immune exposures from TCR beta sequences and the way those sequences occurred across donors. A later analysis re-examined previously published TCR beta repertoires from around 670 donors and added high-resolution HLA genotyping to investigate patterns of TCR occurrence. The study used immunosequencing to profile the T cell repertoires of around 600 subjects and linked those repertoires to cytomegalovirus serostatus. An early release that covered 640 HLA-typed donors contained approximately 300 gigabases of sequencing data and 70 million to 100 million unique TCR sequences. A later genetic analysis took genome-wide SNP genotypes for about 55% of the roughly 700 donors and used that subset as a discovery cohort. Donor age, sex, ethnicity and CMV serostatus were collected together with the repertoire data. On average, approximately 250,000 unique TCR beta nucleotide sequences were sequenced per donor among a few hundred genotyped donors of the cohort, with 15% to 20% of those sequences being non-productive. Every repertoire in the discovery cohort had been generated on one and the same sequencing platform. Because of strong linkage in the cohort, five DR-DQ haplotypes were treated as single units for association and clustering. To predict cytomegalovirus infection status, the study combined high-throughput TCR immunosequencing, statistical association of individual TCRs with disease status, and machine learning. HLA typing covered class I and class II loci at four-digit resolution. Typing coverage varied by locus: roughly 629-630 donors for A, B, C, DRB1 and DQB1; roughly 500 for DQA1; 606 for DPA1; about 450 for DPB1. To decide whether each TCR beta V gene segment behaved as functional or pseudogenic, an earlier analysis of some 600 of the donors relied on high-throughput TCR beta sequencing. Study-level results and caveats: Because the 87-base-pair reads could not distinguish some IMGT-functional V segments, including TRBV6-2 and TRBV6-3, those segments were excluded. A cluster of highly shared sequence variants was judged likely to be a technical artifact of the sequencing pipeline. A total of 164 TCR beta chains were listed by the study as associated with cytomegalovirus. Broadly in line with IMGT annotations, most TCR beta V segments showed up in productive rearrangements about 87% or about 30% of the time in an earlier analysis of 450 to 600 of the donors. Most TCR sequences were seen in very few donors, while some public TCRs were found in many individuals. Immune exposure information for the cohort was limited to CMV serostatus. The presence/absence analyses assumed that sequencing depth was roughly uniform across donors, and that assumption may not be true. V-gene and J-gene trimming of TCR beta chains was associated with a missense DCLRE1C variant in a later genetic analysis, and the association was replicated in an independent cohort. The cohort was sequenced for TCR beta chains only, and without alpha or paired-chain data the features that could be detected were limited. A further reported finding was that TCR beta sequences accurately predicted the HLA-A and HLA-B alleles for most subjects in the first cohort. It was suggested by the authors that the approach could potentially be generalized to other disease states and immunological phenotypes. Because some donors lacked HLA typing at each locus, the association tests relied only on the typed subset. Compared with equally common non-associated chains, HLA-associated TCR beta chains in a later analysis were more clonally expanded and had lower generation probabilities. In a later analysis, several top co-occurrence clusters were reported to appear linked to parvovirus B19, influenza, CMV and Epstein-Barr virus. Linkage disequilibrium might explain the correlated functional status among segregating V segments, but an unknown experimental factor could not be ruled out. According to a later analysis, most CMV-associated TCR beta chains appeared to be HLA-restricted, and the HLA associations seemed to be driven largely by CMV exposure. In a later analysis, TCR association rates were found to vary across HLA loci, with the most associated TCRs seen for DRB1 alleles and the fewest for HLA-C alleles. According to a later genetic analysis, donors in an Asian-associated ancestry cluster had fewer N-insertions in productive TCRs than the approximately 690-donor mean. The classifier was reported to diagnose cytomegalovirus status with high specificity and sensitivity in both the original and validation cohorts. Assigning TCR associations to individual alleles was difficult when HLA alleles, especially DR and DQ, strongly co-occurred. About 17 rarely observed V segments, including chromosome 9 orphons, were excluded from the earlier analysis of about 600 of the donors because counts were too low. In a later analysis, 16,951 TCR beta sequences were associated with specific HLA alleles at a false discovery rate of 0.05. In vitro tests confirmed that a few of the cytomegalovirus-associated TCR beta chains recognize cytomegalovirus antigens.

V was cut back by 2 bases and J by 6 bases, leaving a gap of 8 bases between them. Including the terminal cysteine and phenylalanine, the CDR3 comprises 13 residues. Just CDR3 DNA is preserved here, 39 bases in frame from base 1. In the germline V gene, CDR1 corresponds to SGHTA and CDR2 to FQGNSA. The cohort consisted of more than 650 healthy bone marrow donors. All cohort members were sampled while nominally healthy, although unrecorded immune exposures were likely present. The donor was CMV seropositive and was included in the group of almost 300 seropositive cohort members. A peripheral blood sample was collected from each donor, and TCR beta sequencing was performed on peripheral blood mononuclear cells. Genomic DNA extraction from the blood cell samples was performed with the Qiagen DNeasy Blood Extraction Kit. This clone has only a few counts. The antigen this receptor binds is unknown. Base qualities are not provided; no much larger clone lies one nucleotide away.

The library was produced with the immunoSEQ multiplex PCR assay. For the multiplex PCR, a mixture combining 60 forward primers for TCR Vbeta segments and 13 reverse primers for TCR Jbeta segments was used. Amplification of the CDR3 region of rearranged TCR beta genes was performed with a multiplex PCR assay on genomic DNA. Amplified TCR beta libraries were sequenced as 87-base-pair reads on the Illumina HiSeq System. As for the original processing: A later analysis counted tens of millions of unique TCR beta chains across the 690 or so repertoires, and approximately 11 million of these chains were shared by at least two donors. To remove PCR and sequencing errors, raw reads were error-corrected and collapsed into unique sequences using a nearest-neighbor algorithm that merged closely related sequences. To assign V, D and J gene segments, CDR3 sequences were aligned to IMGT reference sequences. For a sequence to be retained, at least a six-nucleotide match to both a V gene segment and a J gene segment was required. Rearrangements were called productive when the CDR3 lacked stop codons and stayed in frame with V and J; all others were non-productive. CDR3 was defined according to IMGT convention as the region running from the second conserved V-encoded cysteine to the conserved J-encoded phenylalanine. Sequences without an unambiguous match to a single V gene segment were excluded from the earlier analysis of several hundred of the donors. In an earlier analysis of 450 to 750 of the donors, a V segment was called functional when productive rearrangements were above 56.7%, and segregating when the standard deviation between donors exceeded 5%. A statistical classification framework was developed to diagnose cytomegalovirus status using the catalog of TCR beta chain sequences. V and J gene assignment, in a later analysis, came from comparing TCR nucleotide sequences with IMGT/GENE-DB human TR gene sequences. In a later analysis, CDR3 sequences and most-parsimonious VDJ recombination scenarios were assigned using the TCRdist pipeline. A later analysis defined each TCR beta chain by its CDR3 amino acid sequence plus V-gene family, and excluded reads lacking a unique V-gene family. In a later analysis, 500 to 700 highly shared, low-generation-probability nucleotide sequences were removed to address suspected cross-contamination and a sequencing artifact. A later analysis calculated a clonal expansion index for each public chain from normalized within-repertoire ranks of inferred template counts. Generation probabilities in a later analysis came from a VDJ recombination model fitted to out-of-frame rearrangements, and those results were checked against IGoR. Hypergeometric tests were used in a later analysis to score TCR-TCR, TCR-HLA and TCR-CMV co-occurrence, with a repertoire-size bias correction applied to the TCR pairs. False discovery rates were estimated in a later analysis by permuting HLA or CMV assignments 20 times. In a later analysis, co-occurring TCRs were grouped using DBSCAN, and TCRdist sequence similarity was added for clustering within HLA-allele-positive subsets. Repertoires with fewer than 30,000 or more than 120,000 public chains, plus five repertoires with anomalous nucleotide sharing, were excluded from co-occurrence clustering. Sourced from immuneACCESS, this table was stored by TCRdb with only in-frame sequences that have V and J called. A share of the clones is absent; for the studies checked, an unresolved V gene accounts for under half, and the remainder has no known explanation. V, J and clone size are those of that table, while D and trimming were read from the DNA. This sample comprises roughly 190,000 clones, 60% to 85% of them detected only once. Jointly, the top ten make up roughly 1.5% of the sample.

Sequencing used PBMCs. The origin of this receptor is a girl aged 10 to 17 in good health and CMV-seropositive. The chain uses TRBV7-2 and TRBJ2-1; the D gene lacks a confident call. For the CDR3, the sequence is CASSLQALNEQFF. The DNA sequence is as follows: TGTGCCAGCAGCTTACAAGCCCTCAATGAGCAGTTCTTC.